This passage covers 18 T cell receptor beta chains from one sample sequenced in a study of cytomegalovirus exposure and HLA in healthy donors. 60 Vbeta and 13 Jbeta primers were used in PCR. The method was immunoSEQ multiplex PCR; TCRdb's version includes in-frame clones alone and lacks a portion of them. The sample records roughly 150,000 clones, 73% being singletons. The sample consisted of PBMCs. The receptors shown here come from a woman between 18 and 29 years old in good health and CMV-seronegative.

This chain connects TRBV7-8 to TRBJ1-5; D is undetermined. V was clipped by 2 bases and J by 6 bases, with 8 bases between them. Germline lookup yields CDR1 SGHVS and CDR2 FQNEAQ. This CDR3 has 13 amino acids. CDR3 in amino acids: CASSLRGSQPQHF. In DNA form, the CDR3 reads TGTGCCAGCAGCTTACGCGGGAGTCAGCCCCAGCATTTT.

The CDR3 loop is CASISGENTEAFF. CDR3 coding DNA: TGTGCCAGCATCTCGGGAGAGAACACTGAAGCTTTCTTT. The chain is built from TRBV27 and TRBJ1-1; D is undetermined. The CDR3 totals 13 residues. Deletions cut 7 bases from V and 1 base from J, with 10 bases between. The V gene's germline CDR1 is MNHEY and CDR2 SMNVEV (reference sequence).

This chain connects TRBV27 to TRBJ1-6, with 9 bases identical to TRBD1. Germline V gives CDR1 MNHEY, CDR2 SMNVEV (reference sequence). The CDR3 sequence is 13 residues long. With 10 bases clipped from V and 9 bases from J, the junction kept 7 bases outside the gene matches. CDR3 region: CATTGGSGSPLHF. The CDR3, as DNA: TGTGCCACCACAGGGGGCTCGGGTTCACCCCTCCACTTT.

The J gene is TRBJ1-2, the V gene TRBV19; D not resolved. Trimming removed 7 bases at V and 4 bases at J, with 16 bases between. Germline CDR1 LNHDA, CDR2 SQIVND (reference sequence). The CDR3 is made up of 14 amino acids. The CDR3 protein is CASTPRGRRYGYTF. For the CDR3, the DNA is TGTGCCAGTACCCCTCGTGGCAGGCGCTATGGCTACACCTTC.

The gene calls are TRBV2 and TRBJ2-7; 7 positions match TRBD1. The CDR3 is 13 residues long. Germline CDR1 SNHLY, CDR2 FYNNEI. J lost 5 bases, V lost 5 bases, and 6 bases had no gene match. CDR3 region: CASSNRGHHEQYF. In nucleotides, the CDR3 is TGTGCCAGCAGTAACAGGGGACATCACGAGCAGTACTTC.

This clone was seen only once. The V and J genes are TRBV7-3 and TRBJ1-5; D is uncertain. The germline V gene encodes CDR1 SGHTA and CDR2 FQGTGA. The length of the CDR3 is 13 residues. V was trimmed by 4 bases and J by 6 bases, leaving 10 bases between them. Here the CDR3 DNA reads TGTGCCAGCAGCTCCCTCCCGGGTCAGCCCCAGCATTTT. It yields the protein CASSSLPGQPQHF.

This rearrangement joins TRBV5-6 to TRBJ2-7, with D perhaps TRBD2 (7 bases). Germline assignment: CDR1 SGHDT and CDR2 YYEEEE. The CDR3 totals 14 residues. V was trimmed by 1 base and J by 6 bases, leaving 14 bases between them. Here the CDR3 reads CASSLWGGSIEQYV. CDR3 in DNA: TGTGCCAGCAGCTTGTGGGGGGGCTCTATCGAGCAGTACGTC.

The chain has TRBV11-2 and TRBJ1-2, with D uncertain. Germline V lookup: CDR1 SGHAT, CDR2 FQNNGV. Trimming took off 1 base at V and 7 bases at J, with 7 bases between the two ends. This CDR3 spans 12 amino acids. CDR3 loop: CASSLGGSGYTF. The CDR3 DNA sequence: TGTGCCAGCAGCTTAGGAGGGAGTGGCTACACCTTC.

V gene TRBV7-9 combines with J gene TRBJ1-4; D is perhaps TRBD1 (6 bases). V was pared by 4 bases and J by 5 bases, with 14 bases between. The CDR3 loop spans 15 amino acids. The V gene's germline CDR1 is SEHNR and CDR2 FQNEAQ (reference sequence). CDR3 sequence reads: CASSSMDSRNEKLFF. Here the CDR3 DNA reads TGTGCCAGCAGCTCCATGGACAGTCGCAATGAAAAACTGTTTTTT.

The chain joins TRBV4-1 to TRBJ1-4; weak D call: TRBD1 (5 bases). Deletions cut 1 base from V and 5 bases from J, with 17 bases between. Germline-derived CDR1 and CDR2 are MGHRA and YSYEKL. The CDR3 consists of 17 residues. CDR3 nucleotide sequence: TGCGCCAGCAGCCAAGCCTTCCCCTTGGGGGGGAATGAAAAACTGTTTTTT. Encoded protein: CASSQAFPLGGNEKLFF.

The J gene is TRBJ1-4, the V gene TRBV29-1; D is unclear. The germline V and J ends were trimmed by 2 bases and 7 bases, with 5 bases remaining between them. The CDR3 extends over 11 amino acids. CDR1 is SQVTM and CDR2 is ANQGSEA in the germline V gene. The CDR3 DNA sequence: TGCAGCGTTGAACGGGGTGAAAAACTGTTTTTT. It codes for CSVERGEKLFF.

The chain links TRBV7-9 to TRBJ2-1; 11 positions match TRBD2. The CDR3 has 19 residues. V dropped 6 bases and J dropped 0; count of bases not matched to a gene: 13. Germline V gene sequence: CDR1 SEHNR, CDR2 FQNEAQ (reference sequence). Here the CDR3 reads CASSLPVGTSGHSYNEQFF. CDR3 coding DNA: TGTGCCAGCAGTCTACCCGTCGGGACTAGCGGTCACTCCTACAATGAGCAGTTCTTC.

The chain combines TRBV6-5 with TRBJ1-5; D gene uncertain. V was shortened by 6 bases and J by 9 bases, with 9 bases between the two germline ends. CDR3 length: 11 amino acids. CDR1 is MNHEY and CDR2 is SVGAGI in the germline V gene. The CDR3 is CASSRGGPQHF. CDR3 DNA sequence: TGTGCCAGCAGCCGGGGAGGGCCCCAGCATTTT.

This chain connects TRBV5-1 to TRBJ1-1; 8 bases align to TRBD1. Trimming took 4 bases from V and 10 from J; bases not matched to a gene: 9. CDR1 is SGHRS, CDR2 YFSETQ, per germline. CDR3 length equals 13 residues. The CDR3 DNA sequence: TGCGCCAGCAGCACCGGACAGGGAGAAAGAGCTTTCTTT. Translated: CASSTGQGERAFF.

The chain has TRBV11-2 and TRBJ1-1; D gene ambiguous. Deletions cut 3 bases from V and 3 bases from J, with 8 bases between. Germline values: CDR1 SGHAT, CDR2 FQNNGV. The CDR3 contains 13 residues. Here the CDR3 reads CASSFFRDTEAFF. CDR3 in DNA: TGTGCCAGCAGCTTCTTCCGGGACACTGAAGCTTTCTTT.

The chain uses TRBV10-3 and TRBJ1-1; possibly TRBD1 for D (6 bases). V lost 9 bases, J lost 2 bases, and 13 bases lay in between. Germline loops: CDR1 ENHRY, CDR2 SYGVKD. CDR3 length: 13 amino acids. The CDR3 DNA follows: TGTGCCATTCAACAGGGACCCAACACTGAAGCTTTCTTT. Encoded protein: CAIQQGPNTEAFF.

The CDR3 coding sequence is TGTGCCAGCAGTGTTACGGGACAGGGCTCCTACGAGCAGTACGTC. Translated: CASSVTGQGSYEQYV. The chain combines TRBV6-1 with TRBJ2-7; 9 nucleotides line up with TRBD1. There are 15 residues in the CDR3. CDR1 and CDR2 (germline): MNHNS, SASEGT. V gave up 4 bases and J gave up 0 bases; unmatched junction bases: 4.

The rearrangement links TRBV14 to TRBJ2-3; perhaps TRBD1 as D (5 bases). Between the trimmed V and J ends, which lost 2 bases and 1 base, there was a span of 22 bases. This CDR3 is 19 amino acids long. Germline V lookup: CDR1 SGHDN, CDR2 FVKESK. DNA of the CDR3: TGTGCCAGCAGCCAAAAACCCCCCCGGACATTTTTAGGCACAGATACGCAGTATTTT. Translation gives CASSQKPPRTFLGTDTQYF.